A selection of T cell receptor beta chains follows, all from one sample in a study of blood T cell repertoires in COVID-19. Data came from immunoSEQ multiplex PCR; TCRdb stores just in-frame clones and leaves some out. The sample consists of about 360,000 clones, approximately 86% of them appearing once. Sequencing was done on a sample of PBMCs or T cells enriched from blood (not recorded which). Receptors originate from a woman between 40 and 50 years old with acute COVID-19. Both conserved end residues are part of each CDR3. Each record gives: V gene, D gene, clone size, J gene, CDR3 protein, CDR3 DNA. The D gene is left open where the match is weak. The size entry is marked missing in some rows and otherwise reads once, few, many or a size class.

TRBV15,-,-,TRBJ1-6,CATSREGNSPLHF,TGTGCCACCAGCAGAGAGGGCAATTCACCCCTCCACTTT
TRBV27,-,-,TRBJ1-2,CASSLSPASAYGYTF,TGTGCCAGCAGTTTATCTCCAGCCAGCGCCTATGGCTACACCTTC
TRBV27,-,-,TRBJ1-2,CASRQTQGWDGYTF,TGTGCCAGCAGGCAAACCCAGGGTTGGGATGGCTACACCTTC
TRBV3-1/TRBV3-2,TRBD1,-,TRBJ1-1,CASRLQGMSEAFF,TGTGCCAGCAGACTACAGGGGATGAGTGAAGCTTTCTTT
TRBV7-9,TRBD2,-,TRBJ2-7,CASSLAGGAVHEQYF,TGTGCCAGCAGCTTAGCGGGAGGGGCGGTCCACGAGCAGTACTTC
TRBV18,-,once,TRBJ2-7,CASSPTASYEQYF,TGTGCCAGCTCACCTACAGCCTCCTACGAGCAGTACTTC
TRBV24-1,TRBD1,once,TRBJ2-1,CATSDRTGGAYNEQFF,TGTGCCACCAGTGATCGGACAGGGGGCGCCTACAATGAGCAGTTCTTC
TRBV30,-,-,TRBJ1-3,CAWNAWGAGNTIYF,TGTGCCTGGAACGCCTGGGGCGCTGGAAACACCATATATTTT
TRBV6-1,-,-,TRBJ2-7,CASSDFGAYEQYF,TGTGCCAGCAGTGATTTCGGGGCCTACGAGCAGTACTTC
TRBV27,TRBD1,-,TRBJ2-2,CATSDRGLPGELFF,TGTGCCACCTCGGACAGGGGATTACCCGGGGAGCTGTTTTTT
TRBV3-1/TRBV3-2,-,-,TRBJ1-4,CASSQVGGVLFF,TGTGCCAGCAGCCAAGTCGGAGGGGTCTTGTTTTTT
TRBV2,TRBD1,-,TRBJ2-2,CASSDADRLTGELFF,TGTGCCAGCAGTGACGCGGACAGGCTCACCGGGGAGCTGTTTTTT
TRBV19,-,once,TRBJ1-5,CASSNQISNQPQHF,TGTGCCAGTAGTAACCAGATCAGCAATCAGCCCCAGCATTTT
TRBV10-3,-,-,TRBJ2-3,CAISEAPTDTQYF,TGTGCCATCAGTGAAGCACCCACAGATACGCAGTATTTT
TRBV10-3,-,-,TRBJ2-5,CAISEQGRETQYF,TGTGCCATCAGTGAACAGGGACGAGAGACCCAGTACTTC
TRBV5-1,-,-,TRBJ1-1,CASSLSQGNTEAFF,TGCGCCAGCAGCTTGTCCCAGGGGAACACTGAAGCTTTCTTT
TRBV7-9,-,-,TRBJ2-7,CASSPVLAGASYEQYF,TGTGCCAGCAGCCCAGTCCTGGCGGGGGCGTCCTACGAGCAGTACTTC
TRBV15,TRBD2,-,TRBJ2-5,CATSGGGDQETQYF,TGTGCCACCAGCGGCGGGGGGGACCAAGAGACCCAGTACTTC
TRBV3-1/TRBV3-2,TRBD1,-,TRBJ1-4,CASSQDLGQGNEKLFF,TGTGCCAGCAGCCAAGATCTGGGACAGGGTAATGAAAAACTGTTTTTT
TRBV4-2,-,-,TRBJ2-3,CASSQVPGADTQYF,TGTGCCAGCAGCCAAGTCCCAGGGGCAGATACGCAGTATTTT
TRBV11-2,-,-,TRBJ2-7,CASSPISPYEQYF,TGTGCCAGCAGCCCAATTAGCCCTTACGAGCAGTACTTC
TRBV12-3/TRBV12-4,TRBD1,-,TRBJ1-2,CASRQGTYGYTF,TGTGCCAGCAGACAGGGGACCTATGGCTACACCTTC
TRBV12-3/TRBV12-4,-,-,TRBJ1-1,CASSLDGRGEAFF,TGTGCCAGCAGTTTAGACGGGAGGGGGGAAGCTTTCTTT
TRBV7-8,TRBD2,-,TRBJ2-7,CASSLFSGDRYYEQYF,TGTGCCAGCAGCTTATTTAGCGGGGACCGATACTACGAGCAGTACTTC
TRBV15,TRBD2,-,TRBJ2-7,CATSRDKGLAAPYEQYF,TGTGCCACCAGCAGAGATAAAGGACTAGCGGCCCCCTACGAGCAGTACTTC
TRBV11-2,-,-,TRBJ1-6,CASGLSYNSPLHF,TGTGCCAGCGGGCTGTCCTATAATTCACCCCTCCACTTT
TRBV5-1,-,-,TRBJ2-7,CASSLAGGRYEQYF,TGCGCCAGCAGCTTGGCCGGCGGTCGCTACGAGCAGTACTTC
TRBV18,-,-,TRBJ1-2,CASSPQPQGPEGTF,TGTGCCAGCTCACCTCAGCCCCAGGGGCCCGAAGGCACCTTC
TRBV14,TRBD1,-,TRBJ2-2,CASKQGANTGELFF,TGTGCCAGTAAACAGGGGGCGAACACCGGGGAGCTGTTTTTT
TRBV19,-,-,TRBJ1-4,CASKSGEKLFF,TGTGCCAGTAAGTCGGGAGAAAAACTGTTTTTT
TRBV14,-,-,TRBJ1-2,CASSQDAQGRRGYTF,TGTGCCAGCAGCCAAGATGCCCAGGGCCGAAGAGGCTACACCTTC
TRBV27,-,-,TRBJ1-2,CASSSGYGYTF,TGTGCCAGCAGTTCAGGGTATGGCTACACCTTC
TRBV7-9,-,-,TRBJ1-4,CASSSSRVLNEKLFF,TGTGCCAGCAGCTCCTCACGGGTCCTGAATGAAAAACTGTTTTTT
TRBV7-9,TRBD1,once,TRBJ1-2,CASSLIGQGGYGYTF,TGTGCCAGCAGCTTAATTGGACAGGGGGGATATGGCTACACCTTC
TRBV19,TRBD2,-,TRBJ2-1,CASRLTSGGYNEQFF,TGTGCCAGTAGGCTCACTAGCGGGGGCTACAATGAGCAGTTCTTC
TRBV27,TRBD1,-,TRBJ1-4,CASSTYGTGRHGNEKLFF,TGTGCCAGCAGTACCTATGGGACAGGGAGGCATGGTAATGAAAAACTGTTTTTT
TRBV7-7,-,-,TRBJ1-3,CASSLGPNSGNTIYF,TGTGCCAGCAGCTTAGGGCCGAACTCTGGAAACACCATATATTTT
TRBV9,TRBD2,-,TRBJ2-5,CASSVGLAGKQETQYF,TGTGCCAGCAGCGTGGGACTAGCGGGGAAACAAGAGACCCAGTACTTC
TRBV24-1,-,-,TRBJ1-2,CATSERDRGGYTF,TGTGCCACCAGTGAACGCGACAGAGGTGGCTACACCTTC
TRBV19,TRBD1,once,TRBJ1-1,CASDRGRDTEAFF,TGTGCCAGCGACAGGGGGCGCGACACTGAAGCTTTCTTT
TRBV12-3/TRBV12-4,-,-,TRBJ1-1,CASSPGSTEAFF,TGTGCCAGCAGCCCAGGTAGCACTGAAGCTTTCTTT
TRBV7-2,-,-,TRBJ1-1,CASSPTGGGEAFF,TGTGCCAGCAGCCCAACTGGCGGGGGTGAAGCTTTCTTT
TRBV4-1,TRBD2,few,TRBJ2-2,CASSQQTFTGGNTGELFF,TGCGCCAGCAGCCAACAAACCTTTACGGGGGGAAACACCGGGGAGCTGTTTTTT
TRBV28,TRBD1,once,TRBJ1-2,CASSSGDRNYGYTF,TGTGCCAGCAGCTCCGGGGACAGAAACTATGGCTACACCTTC
TRBV5-1,TRBD1,-,TRBJ2-1,CASSSTGTGYTLGNEQFF,TGCGCCAGCAGCAGTACCGGGACAGGGTACACCTTAGGGAATGAGCAGTTCTTC
TRBV2,-,-,TRBJ1-5,CASRGQSNSNQPQHF,TGTGCCAGCCGAGGACAGTCAAATAGCAATCAGCCCCAGCATTTT
TRBV5-1,TRBD1,-,TRBJ1-5,CASSLGQGVSQPQHF,TGCGCCAGCAGTCTGGGACAGGGGGTAAGCCAGCCCCAGCATTTT
TRBV7-9,-,-,TRBJ1-2,CASSLEGGRGYTF,TGTGCCAGCAGCTTAGAAGGGGGTCGCGGCTACACCTTC